Below are 12 T cell receptor beta chains sequenced from a single sample in a study of CD4+ T cells in melanoma. TCRdb's copy holds only in-frame clones and misses some; the assay was immunoSEQ multiplex PCR. The sample shows approximately 9,500 clones, 75% to 80% of them seen only once. What was sequenced was cells from a culture (not recorded whether cultured in vitro). These receptors came from a human donor with melanoma.

Comment on this clone: The germline gene is not matched at one end of the junction; a read error may be the cause. The chain uses TRBV18 and TRBJ2-1; maybe TRBD1 (6 bases). The CDR3 loop spans 18 amino acids. Germline CDR1 is KGHSH and CDR2 is LQKENI. This chain's CDR3 is CASSPRPRAGVGYNEQFF. The CDR3 nucleotides read TGTGCCAGCTCGCCACGACCGAGGGCAGGGGTGGGATACAATGAGCAGTTCTTC.

The V call is TRBV4-1, the J call TRBJ1-4; tentative D call: TRBD1 (6 bases). Germline lookup yields CDR1 MGHRA and CDR2 YSYEKL. The CDR3 loop spans 16 amino acids. V was pared by 4 bases and J by 4 bases, with 16 bases between. The CDR3: CASSRYRDTVNEKLFF. Here the CDR3 DNA reads TGCGCCAGCAGCCGGTACCGGGACACCGTTAATGAAAAACTGTTTTTT.

The chain couples TRBV30 to TRBJ1-3; D is perhaps TRBD1 (5 bases). CDR3 size: 17 residues. Trimming pared 4 bases from V and 7 bases from J, leaving 26 bases between. Germline assignment: CDR1 GTSNPN and CDR2 SVGIG (reference sequence). The CDR3 protein is CAWNPGAETSLRNTIYF. In nucleotides, the CDR3 is TGTGCCTGGAACCCCGGGGCAGAAACCTCTCTGAGGAACACCATATATTTT.

This chain joins TRBV12-5 and TRBJ2-7; TRBD1 matches 8 bases. V dropped 4 bases and J dropped 3; count of bases not matched to a gene: 8. The CDR3 is 15 amino acids. Germline CDR1 and CDR2: LGHNT and FRNRAP. The CDR3 nucleotides read TGTGCTAGTGGTTCCGGGCAGGGGGCCTACTACGAGCAGTACTTC. Amino acid sequence: CASGSGQGAYYEQYF.

V is TRBV5-5 and J is TRBJ2-3; 10 bases are shared with TRBD2. The junction had 7 bases not matched to a gene; V was cut back by 4 bases and J by 2 bases. Germline V gene data show CDR1 as SGHKS and CDR2 as YYEKEE (reference sequence). This CDR3 is 16 amino acids long. The CDR3 protein is CASSPRTSGDTDTQYF. Here the CDR3 DNA reads TGTGCCAGCAGCCCACGGACTAGCGGAGACACAGATACGCAGTATTTT.

The chain combines TRBV29-1 with TRBJ2-1, with D unclear. Trimming cost V 6 bases and J 1 base, with 13 bases left between them. In germline, CDR1 is SQVTM, CDR2 ANQGSEA. This CDR3 contains 14 residues. The CDR3 nucleotides are TGCAGCGTAGGGCCCAGCAAGTCCTACAATGAGCAGTTCTTC. Protein sequence: CSVGPSKSYNEQFF.

This chain links TRBV12-3 or TRBV12-4 with TRBJ1-2; no definite D call. V lost 5 bases and J lost 8, with 12 bases in between. This CDR3 comprises 12 residues. As DNA, the CDR3 is TGTGCCAGCAGTAAGGAAGTTTCGGGCTACACCTTC. Protein: CASSKEVSGYTF.

This clone was counted once. V and J are TRBV14 and TRBJ2-7; 7 bases align to TRBD1. With 3 bases clipped from V and 0 bases from J, the junction kept 2 bases outside the gene matches. This CDR3 is built from 14 residues. CDR1 SGHDN and CDR2 FVKESK come from the germline V gene. CDR3 nucleotides: TGTGCCAGCAGCCATAGACAGGGCTCCTACGAGCAGTACTTC. Protein: CASSHRQGSYEQYF.

This chain uses TRBV13 with TRBJ1-1; D gene ambiguous. Looked up from germline, CDR1 is PRHDT and CDR2 is FYEKMQ (reference sequence). CDR3 length: 13 amino acids. Trimming left V 1 base short and J 0 bases short, with 3 bases between. This chain's CDR3 is CASSLELNTEAFF. For the CDR3, the DNA is TGTGCCAGCAGCTTAGAGCTGAACACTGAAGCTTTCTTT.

The J gene is TRBJ2-2, the V gene TRBV5-4; D may match TRBD1 or TRBD2 (5 bases each). V was trimmed by 4 bases and J by 5 bases, leaving 15 bases between them. The CDR3 sequence is 15 residues long. Germline lookup yields CDR1 SGHNT and CDR2 YYREEE (reference sequence). The CDR3 loop reads CASSTRGVGTGELFF. CDR3 sequence (DNA): TGTGCCAGCAGCACAAGGGGAGTGGGGACCGGGGAGCTGTTTTTT.

V and J are TRBV11-2 and TRBJ2-7, with D possibly TRBD2 on 6 matching bases. The ends were cut back, 5 bases at V and 5 bases at J, with 16 bases in the middle. There are 14 residues in the CDR3. The germline gives CDR1 SGHAT, CDR2 FQNNGV. Here the CDR3 DNA reads TGTGCCAGCAGCCCTACCGCGGCGGGACACGAGCAGTACTTC. Protein sequence: CASSPTAAGHEQYF.

The chain joins TRBV6-5 to TRBJ1-6; no reliable D call. Germline V gene sequence: CDR1 MNHEY, CDR2 SVGAGI. V lost 2 bases to trimming and J lost 8 bases, with 10 bases between them. This CDR3 contains 14 residues. The CDR3 nucleotides are TGTGCCAGCAGTTACCGTGAAAGAGATTCACCCCTCCACTTT. Its protein product is CASSYRERDSPLHF.